This T cell receptor beta chain was retrieved from a study of response to subunit inactivated influenza vaccine. Per germline, CDR1 ENHRY and CDR2 SYGVKD. The germline V and J ends were trimmed by 4 bases and 5 bases, with 10 bases remaining between them. The length of the CDR3 is 13 residues. TCRdb used MiXCR to reprocess the RT-PCR reads, holding one entry per CDR3 protein. The sample has 500,000 to 550,000 distinct CDR3 sequences; less than 25% are singletons. This clonotype was counted ten times or more. These same data were also listed under a study on T cells expressing NK-cell markers. This second report adds: A 5'RACE template switching approach incorporating UMIs was used to make TCR beta cDNA. Sorted CD3+CD56+NKG2C+, CD3+CD56+NKG2C- and CD3+CD56-NKG2C+ T-cell subsets were beta-chain profiled. Leadership of the CD3+CD56-NKG2C+ fraction also belonged to these clonotypes in four donors. HCMV specificity of the expanded NKG2C+ T cell clones was not established.

This sample comprised CD4+ T cells sorted from PBMCs, obtained roughly 12 days after vaccination. The source of this sequence is a man in his fifties who received an inactivated influenza vaccine. This chain joins TRBV10-3 and TRBJ2-3, with a tentative D call TRBD2 (6 bases). The CDR3 spells CAISGGTGDTQYF. The CDR3 bases are TGTGCCATCAGTGGCGGGACGGGAGATACGCAGTATTTT.